This T cell receptor beta chain originates from a study of T cells after yellow fever vaccination. General observations from the study: A faster peak, day 5 versus 15, was reached by the weaker secondary response.

MiXCR, applied by TCRdb to the 5' RACE reads, yields one record per CDR3 protein. The profile shows about 220,000 distinct CDR3 sequences, more than 3% of them singletons. The V end was cut by 3 bases, the J end by 8 bases, with 18 bases between. CDR1 is LGHNA and CDR2 is YSLEER in the germline V gene. The CDR3 runs to 15 residues. This clonotype was detected ten times or more. No antigen is known for it. The sequence came from a man between 18 and 29 years old who received the YFV17D yellow fever vaccine. Sequenced here: CD4+ T cells sorted from PBMCs, sampled 10 days after the yellow fever booster vaccination. The chain uses TRBV4-3 and TRBJ2-3; a possible D gene is TRBD2 (5 bases). Here the CDR3 reads CASSQSGGFYGTQYF. The DNA of the CDR3 is TGCGCCAGCAGCCAGTCAGGCGGGTTCTACGGTACGCAGTATTTT.